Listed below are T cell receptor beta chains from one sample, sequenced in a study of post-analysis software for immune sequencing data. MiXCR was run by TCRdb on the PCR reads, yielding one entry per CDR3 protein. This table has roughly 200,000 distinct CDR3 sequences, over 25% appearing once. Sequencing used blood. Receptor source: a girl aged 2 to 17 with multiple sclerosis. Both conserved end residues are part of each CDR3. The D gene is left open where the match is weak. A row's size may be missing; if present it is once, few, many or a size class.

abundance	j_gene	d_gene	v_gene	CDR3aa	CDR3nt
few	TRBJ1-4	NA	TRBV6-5	CASSRLQGTNEKLFF	TGTGCCAGCAGTCGCCTACAGGGAACTAATGAAAAACTGTTTTTT
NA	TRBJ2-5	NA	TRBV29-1	CSVEMGYDIGEQYF	TGCAGCGTTGAAATGGGGTACGACATAGGTGAGCAGTACTTC
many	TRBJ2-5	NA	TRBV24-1	CATSDSPSTLQYF	TGTGCCACCAGTGATTCCCCATCTACGCTGCAGTACTTC
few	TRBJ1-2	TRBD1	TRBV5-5	CASSSNPGTGGFGYTF	TGTGCCAGCAGCTCAAATCCTGGGACAGGGGGCTTTGGCTACACCTTC
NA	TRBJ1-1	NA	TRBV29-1	CSVGDYTEAFF	TGCAGCGTTGGGGATTACACTGAAGCTTTCTTT
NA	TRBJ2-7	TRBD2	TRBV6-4	CASRTSGSHEQYF	TGTGCCAGCCGGACTAGCGGGAGCCACGAGCAGTACTTC
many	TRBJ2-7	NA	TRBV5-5	CASSSGGRYEQYF	TGTGCCAGCAGCTCCGGGGGCCGTTACGAGCAGTACTTC
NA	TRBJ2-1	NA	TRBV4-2	CASSSRPIGVSGVEQFF	TGTGCCAGCAGCTCCCGACCCATAGGTGTCAGCGGAGTCGAGCAGTTCTTC
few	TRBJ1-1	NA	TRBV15	CATSRRAVGNTEAFF	TGTGCCACCAGCAGGAGGGCAGTGGGGAACACTGAAGCTTTCTTT
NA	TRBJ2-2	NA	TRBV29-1	CSGQEGSVNTGELFF	TGCAGCGGACAGGAGGGGAGTGTGAACACCGGGGAGCTGTTTTTT
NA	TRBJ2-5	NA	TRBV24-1	CATSDSQETQYF	TGTGCCACCAGTGACTCCCAAGAGACCCAGTACTTC
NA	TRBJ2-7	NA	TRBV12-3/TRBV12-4	CAGSMGPGQYEQYF	TGTGCCGGCAGCATGGGGCCGGGACAATACGAGCAGTACTTC
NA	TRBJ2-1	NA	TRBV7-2	CASSLAVGMDEQFF	TGTGCCAGCAGCTTAGCGGTCGGGATGGATGAGCAGTTCTTC
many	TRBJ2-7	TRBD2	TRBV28	CASRKVAGGYEQYF	TGTGCCAGCAGGAAAGTAGCGGGAGGCTACGAGCAGTACTTC
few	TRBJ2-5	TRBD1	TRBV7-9	CASSQGQRETQYF	TGTGCCAGCAGCCAGGGACAGAGAGAGACCCAGTACTTC
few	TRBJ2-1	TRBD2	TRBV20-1	CSASSLAGGHSSYNEQFF	TGCAGTGCTAGCTCCCTAGCGGGAGGACATAGCTCCTACAATGAGCAGTTCTTC